The 22 T cell receptor beta chains below come from one sample, sequenced in a study of CD8+CD57+ T cells in acquired aplastic anemia. All patients picked for sequencing had shown, by flow cytometry, an expansion of CD8+CD57+ cells. Genomic DNA acted as the template from which TCR beta VDJ combination and CDR3 sequence profiling were carried out. A single record per CDR3 protein comes from TCRdb applying MiXCR to the reads. The table shows hundreds of thousands of distinct CDR3 sequences, with around 30% occurring only once. The sample was sorted CD4+, CD8+, or CD8+CD57+ T cells (not recorded which) from PBMCs. Source of these receptors: a human donor with aplastic anemia.

This clonotype came up a few times. The rearrangement uses TRBV5-1 and TRBJ2-5, with 8 bases aligning to TRBD2. Germline V gene sequence: CDR1 SGHRS, CDR2 YFSETQ. This CDR3 contains 16 residues. The ends lost 3 bases at V and 0 bases at J; junction bases unmatched: 7. CDR3 DNA sequence: TGCGCCAGCAGCTCCCCGGGACTAGAGTACCAAGAGACCCAGTACTTC. It codes for CASSSPGLEYQETQYF.

This clonotype was seen only once. The V and J genes are TRBV6-5 and TRBJ2-1; D uncertain. This CDR3 contains 13 residues. CDR1 and CDR2 from the germline V gene are MNHEY and SVGAGI. Trimming removed 1 base from V and 8 bases from J, with 9 bases in between. The CDR3 nucleotides are TGTGCCAGCAGTTACTTCGCTTCCGATGAGCAGTTCTTC. Protein sequence: CASSYFASDEQFF.

This clonotype has a count of ten or more. V usage is TRBV24-1 and J usage is TRBJ2-7; TRBD2 might be the D (6 bases). From germline, CDR1 is KGHDR and CDR2 SFDVKD. V was shortened by 5 bases and J by 0 bases, with 19 bases between the two germline ends. This CDR3 is 17 amino acids long. CDR3 sequence reads: CATSGVSSGEDSYEQYF. The CDR3 region has the DNA TGTGCCACCAGTGGGGTATCTTCTGGGGAGGACTCCTACGAGCAGTACTTC.

On this clonotype: This could be a read error, since a much larger clone is one nucleotide away. Likely a read error: the CDR3 ends without its conserved phenylalanine or tryptophan. V usage is TRBV2 and J usage is TRBJ1-6; D gene ambiguous. CDR1 is SNHLY and CDR2 is FYNNEI in the germline V gene. The CDR3 extends over 15 amino acids. V was cut by 7 bases and J by 0 bases, with 10 bases left in between. For the CDR3, the DNA is TGTGCCAGCACTGCCGGACGCTCCTATAATTCACCCCTCCACTCT. The encoded protein is CASTAGRSYNSPLHS.

Concerning this clonotype itself: Compared with germline, one end of the junction differs, possibly owing to a read error. The gene calls are TRBV3-1 and TRBJ2-7, with D perhaps TRBD2 (5 bases). The CDR3 is 15 amino acids. Looked up from germline, CDR1 is LGHDT and CDR2 is YNNKEL (reference sequence). The CDR3 nucleotides are TGTGCCAGCAGCTACGGACGGACTTCGTCCTCCGAGCAGTACTTC. It translates to CASSYGRTSSSEQYF.

Regarding this clonotype: A read error is possible here, since a much larger clone lies one base away. This sequence joins TRBV2 and TRBJ2-5; 9 bases are a match to TRBD1. The germline gives CDR1 SNHLY, CDR2 FYNNEI. V dropped 10 bases and J dropped 9; count of bases not matched to a gene: 12. This CDR3 spans 13 amino acids. The CDR3 DNA reads TGTGCCACCCGGACAGGGGCTGGGGAGCCCCAGTACTTC. Translated: CATRTGAGEPQYF.

The genes are TRBV10-3 and TRBJ1-1; 10 positions match TRBD1. The CDR3 runs to 17 residues. The trim removed 4 bases at V and 0 bases at J, leaving 8 bases unmatched. In germline, CDR1 is ENHRY, CDR2 SYGVKD. The CDR3 DNA is TGTGCCATCAGTGCAGTGACAGGGGGCCAGCTGAACACTGAAGCTTTCTTT. As protein: CAISAVTGGQLNTEAFF.

This clonotype has only a few counts. V usage is TRBV12-3 or TRBV12-4 and J usage is TRBJ1-5; 9 bases fit TRBD1. The length of the CDR3 is 15 residues. The J segment lost 3 bases and the V segment lost 5 bases, leaving 5 bases of the junction unmatched. The CDR3 DNA sequence: TGTGCCAGCAGTGAGGGACAGGGAAACAATCAGCCCCAGCATTTT. It codes for CASSEGQGNNQPQHF.

This clonotype appeared many times. Here the CDR3 DNA reads TGTGCCAGCAAGCGGGACAGTAATCAGCCCCAGCATTTT. Protein: CASKRDSNQPQHF. The rearrangement joins TRBV2 to TRBJ1-5; TRBD1 aligns across 7 bases. The CDR3 has 13 amino acids. V lost 7 bases and J lost 4; bases outside the gene matches: 4. Germline CDR1 reads SNHLY; CDR2 reads FYNNEI.

This clonotype was found many times. The rearrangement links TRBV5-1 to TRBJ1-2; 7 positions match TRBD1. Germline V gene lookup returns CDR1 SGHRS and CDR2 YFSETQ. CDR3 length: 14 residues. J lost 0 bases, V lost 5 bases, and 4 bases had no gene match. This chain's CDR3 is CASSPGQPNYGYTF. DNA for the CDR3: TGCGCCAGCAGTCCGGGACAGCCTAACTATGGCTACACCTTC.

This clonotype occurred a few times. The chain combines TRBV2 with TRBJ1-3; no clear D. CDR1 is SNHLY, CDR2 FYNNEI, per germline. The germline V and J ends were trimmed by 8 bases and 4 bases, with 18 bases remaining between them. This CDR3 region has 15 residues. The CDR3, as DNA: TGTGCCAGCGGTTACTCGGGTTCGTCGGGAAACACCATATATTTT. Encoded protein: CASGYSGSSGNTIYF. Full variable domain (remainder filled in from reference TRBV2 and TRBJ1-3): EPEVTQTPSHQVTQMGQEVILRCVPISNHLYFYWYRQILGQKVEFLVSFYNNEISEKSEIFDDQFSVERPDGSNFTLKIRSTKLEDSAMYFCASGYSGSSGNTIYFGEGSWLTVV.

This clonotype turned up a few times. This chain joins TRBV19 and TRBJ2-3; 10 positions agree with TRBD1. There are 18 residues in the CDR3. Germline trimming cut 5 bases from V and 1 base from J; bases unmatched to any gene: 12. Germline V CDR1 and CDR2: LNHDA, SQIVND (reference sequence). The CDR3 loop reads CASSGGVSGTGGTDTQYF. The DNA for the CDR3 is TGTGCCAGTAGTGGGGGCGTCTCCGGGACAGGGGGCACAGATACGCAGTATTTT.

This clonotype was detected many times. V gene TRBV7-2 combines with J gene TRBJ2-2; D unclear. Looked up from germline, CDR1 is SGHTA and CDR2 is FQGNSA. This CDR3 comprises 13 residues. Between the trimmed V and J ends, which lost 5 bases and 4 bases, there was a span of 8 bases. The CDR3, as DNA: TGTGCCAGCAGCCCCCTGGGCACCGGGGAGCTGTTTTTT. It yields the protein CASSPLGTGELFF.

This clonotype appeared many times. The chain links TRBV7-9 to TRBJ2-7, with no clear D. The ends were cut back, 2 bases at V and 8 bases at J, with 10 bases in the middle. The V gene's germline CDR1 is SEHNR and CDR2 FQNEAQ (reference sequence). The CDR3 covers 12 residues. CDR3 in DNA: TGTGCCAGCAGCTTATACCCAGGCCAGCAGTACTTC. Translated, it gives CASSLYPGQQYF.

This clonotype occurred many times. The rearrangement links TRBV10-2 to TRBJ2-2; 11 nucleotides match TRBD2. Germline CDR1 reads WSHSY; CDR2 reads SAAADI. Trimming at V came to 7 bases and at J to 4 bases, leaving 8 bases not matched to a gene. The CDR3 extends over 16 amino acids. The CDR3 spells CASITSGRAGTGELFF. CDR3 bases: TGCGCCAGCATTACTAGCGGGAGAGCGGGCACCGGGGAGCTGTTTTTT.

This chain uses TRBV15 with TRBJ1-1, with TRBD1 as a possible D gene (5 bases). CDR3 length equals 13 residues. The V gene lost 0 bases and the J gene lost 7 bases, with 9 bases spanning the gap. The germline gives CDR1 LNHNV, CDR2 YYDKDF (reference sequence). CDR3 nucleotides: TGTGCCACCAGCAGAGATAAGAGGGGTGAAGCTTTCTTT. Translating gives CATSRDKRGEAFF.

As for this clonotype: A much larger clone lies a single base off, so this may be a read error. The chain recombines TRBV7-2 with TRBJ1-2, with D hard to call. There are 16 residues in the CDR3. Germline-derived CDR1 and CDR2 are SGHTA and FQGNSA. Trimming cost V 0 bases and J 8 bases, with 19 bases left between them. The CDR3, as DNA: TGTGCCAGCAGCTTAGCTCGGCCGGGAAGTAGAGAAGGCTACACCTTC. It yields the protein CASSLARPGSREGYTF.

This clonotype has more than one count but fewer than ten. The chain couples TRBV5-1 to TRBJ2-3; TRBD1 agrees at 7 bases. The CDR3 length is 15 residues. The V gene's germline CDR1 is SGHRS and CDR2 YFSETQ. J was trimmed by 5 bases and V by 0 bases; bases with no gene match: 6. DNA for the CDR3: TGCGCCAGCAGCTTGGGACAGGGCTGGGGAGATACGCAGTATTTT. Its translation: CASSLGQGWGDTQYF.

The sample holds many counts of this clonotype. The V and J genes are TRBV29-1 and TRBJ1-2; tentative D call: TRBD1 (5 bases). V lost 2 bases to trimming and J lost 4 bases, with 8 bases between them. The CDR3 length is 12 residues. Germline V gives CDR1 SQVTM, CDR2 ANQGSEA. The CDR3 sequence is CSVEMGGYGYTF. As DNA, the CDR3 is TGCAGCGTTGAAATGGGGGGCTATGGCTACACCTTC.

This clonotype showed up just a few times. V usage is TRBV5-5 and J usage is TRBJ1-6, with D hard to call. V was shortened by 1 base and J by 10 bases, with 12 bases between the two germline ends. This CDR3 region has 14 residues. Germline CDR1 is SGHKS and CDR2 is YYEKEE (reference sequence). Here the CDR3 DNA reads TGTGCCAGCAGCTTGAAAGGATTCGGATCACCCCTCCACTTT. Amino acids: CASSLKGFGSPLHF.

This rearrangement joins TRBV25-1 to TRBJ2-3; 9 nucleotides align to TRBD2. This CDR3 region has 15 residues. Germline V gives CDR1 MGHDK, CDR2 SYGVNS. Losses at the gene ends were 5 bases for V and 2 bases for J; bases not matched to a gene: 5. The CDR3 region is CASSRIAGDTDTQYF. The CDR3 DNA is TGTGCCAGCAGTCGGATAGCGGGGGACACAGATACGCAGTATTTT.

This clonotype was found a few times. This sequence joins TRBV5-1 and TRBJ1-1; unclear D gene. Between the trimmed V and J ends, which lost 4 bases and 3 bases, there was a span of 10 bases. Germline CDR1 is SGHRS and CDR2 is YFSETQ. This CDR3 contains 13 residues. CDR3 bases: TGCGCCAGCAGCCACGACTGGGACACTGAAGCTTTCTTT. Translated: CASSHDWDTEAFF.